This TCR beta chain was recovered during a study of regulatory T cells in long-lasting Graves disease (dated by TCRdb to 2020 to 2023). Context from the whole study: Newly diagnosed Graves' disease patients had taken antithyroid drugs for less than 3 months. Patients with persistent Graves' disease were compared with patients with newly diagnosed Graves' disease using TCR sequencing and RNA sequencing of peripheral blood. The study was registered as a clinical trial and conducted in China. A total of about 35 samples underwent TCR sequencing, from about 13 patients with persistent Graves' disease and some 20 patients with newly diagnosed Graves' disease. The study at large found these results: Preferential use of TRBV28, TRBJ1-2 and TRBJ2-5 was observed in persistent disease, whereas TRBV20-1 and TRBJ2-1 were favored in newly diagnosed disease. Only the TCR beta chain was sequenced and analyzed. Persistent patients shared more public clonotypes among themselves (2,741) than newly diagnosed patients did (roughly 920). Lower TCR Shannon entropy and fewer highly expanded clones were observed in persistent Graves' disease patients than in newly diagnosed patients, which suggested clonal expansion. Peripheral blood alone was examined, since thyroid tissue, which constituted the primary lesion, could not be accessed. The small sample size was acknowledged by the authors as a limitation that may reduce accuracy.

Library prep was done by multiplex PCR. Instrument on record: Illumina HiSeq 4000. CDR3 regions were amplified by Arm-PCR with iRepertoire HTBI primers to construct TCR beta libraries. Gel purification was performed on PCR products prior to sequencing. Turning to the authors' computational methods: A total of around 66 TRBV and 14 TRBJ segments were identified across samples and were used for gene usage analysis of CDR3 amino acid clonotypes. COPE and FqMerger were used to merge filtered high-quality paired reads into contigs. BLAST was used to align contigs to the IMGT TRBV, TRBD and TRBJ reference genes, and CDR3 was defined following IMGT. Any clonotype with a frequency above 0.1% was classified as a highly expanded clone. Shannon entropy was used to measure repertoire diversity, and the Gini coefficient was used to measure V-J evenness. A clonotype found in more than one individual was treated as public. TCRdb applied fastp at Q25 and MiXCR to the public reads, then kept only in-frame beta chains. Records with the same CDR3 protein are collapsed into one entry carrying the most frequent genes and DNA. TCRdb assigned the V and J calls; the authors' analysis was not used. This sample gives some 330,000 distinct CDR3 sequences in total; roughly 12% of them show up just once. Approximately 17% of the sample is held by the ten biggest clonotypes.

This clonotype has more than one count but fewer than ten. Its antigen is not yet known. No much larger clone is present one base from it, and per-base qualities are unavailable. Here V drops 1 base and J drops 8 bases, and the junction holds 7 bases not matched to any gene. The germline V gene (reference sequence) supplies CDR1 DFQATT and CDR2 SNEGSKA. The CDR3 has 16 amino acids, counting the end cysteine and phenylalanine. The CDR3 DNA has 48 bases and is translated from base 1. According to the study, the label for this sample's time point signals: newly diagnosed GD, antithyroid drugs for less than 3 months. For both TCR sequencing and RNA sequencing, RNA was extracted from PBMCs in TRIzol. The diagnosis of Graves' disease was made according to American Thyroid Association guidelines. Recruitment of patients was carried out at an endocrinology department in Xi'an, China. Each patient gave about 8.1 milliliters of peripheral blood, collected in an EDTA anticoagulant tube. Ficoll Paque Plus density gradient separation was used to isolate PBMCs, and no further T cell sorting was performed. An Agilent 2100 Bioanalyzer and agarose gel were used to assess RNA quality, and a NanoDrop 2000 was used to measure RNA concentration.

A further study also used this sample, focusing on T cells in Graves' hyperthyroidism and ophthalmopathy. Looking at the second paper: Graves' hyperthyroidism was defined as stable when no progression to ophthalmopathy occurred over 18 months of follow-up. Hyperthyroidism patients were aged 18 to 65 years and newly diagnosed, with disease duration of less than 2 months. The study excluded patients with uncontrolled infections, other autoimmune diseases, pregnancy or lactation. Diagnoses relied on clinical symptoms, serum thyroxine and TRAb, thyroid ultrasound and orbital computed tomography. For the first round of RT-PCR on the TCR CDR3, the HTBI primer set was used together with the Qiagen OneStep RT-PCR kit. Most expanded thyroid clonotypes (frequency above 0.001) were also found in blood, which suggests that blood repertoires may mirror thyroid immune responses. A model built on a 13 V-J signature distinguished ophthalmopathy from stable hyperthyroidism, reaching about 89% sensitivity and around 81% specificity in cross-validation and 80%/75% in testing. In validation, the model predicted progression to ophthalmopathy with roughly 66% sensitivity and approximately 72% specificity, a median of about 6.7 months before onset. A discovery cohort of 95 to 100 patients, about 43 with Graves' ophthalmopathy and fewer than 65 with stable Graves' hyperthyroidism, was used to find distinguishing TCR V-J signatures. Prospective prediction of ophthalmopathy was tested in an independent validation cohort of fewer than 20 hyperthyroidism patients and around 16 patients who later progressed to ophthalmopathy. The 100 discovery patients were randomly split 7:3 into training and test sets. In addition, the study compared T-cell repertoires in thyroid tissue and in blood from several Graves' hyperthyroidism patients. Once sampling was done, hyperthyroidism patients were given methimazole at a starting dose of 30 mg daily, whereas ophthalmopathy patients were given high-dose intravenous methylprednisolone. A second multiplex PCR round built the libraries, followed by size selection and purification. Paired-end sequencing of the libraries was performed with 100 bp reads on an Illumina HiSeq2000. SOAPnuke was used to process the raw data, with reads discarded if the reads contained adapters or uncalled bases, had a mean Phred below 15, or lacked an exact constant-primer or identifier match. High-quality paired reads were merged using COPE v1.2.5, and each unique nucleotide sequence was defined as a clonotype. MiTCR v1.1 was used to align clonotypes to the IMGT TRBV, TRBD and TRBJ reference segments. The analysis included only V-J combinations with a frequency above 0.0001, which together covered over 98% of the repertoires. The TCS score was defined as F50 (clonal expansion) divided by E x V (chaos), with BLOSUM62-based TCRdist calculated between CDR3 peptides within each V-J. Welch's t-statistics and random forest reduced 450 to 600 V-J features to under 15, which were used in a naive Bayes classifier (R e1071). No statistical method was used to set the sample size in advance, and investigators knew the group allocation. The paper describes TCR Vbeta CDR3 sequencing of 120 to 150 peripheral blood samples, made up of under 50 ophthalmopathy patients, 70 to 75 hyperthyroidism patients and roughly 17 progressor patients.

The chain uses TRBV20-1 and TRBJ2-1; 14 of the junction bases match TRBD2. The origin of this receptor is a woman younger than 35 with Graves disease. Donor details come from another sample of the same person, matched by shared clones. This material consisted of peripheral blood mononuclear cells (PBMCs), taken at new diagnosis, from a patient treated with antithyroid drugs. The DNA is TGCAGTGCTAGAGCCTTGGGACTAGCGGGAGATGATGAGCAGTTCTTC. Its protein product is CSARALGLAGDDEQFF.